The clone carrying this T cell receptor beta chain has a handful of counts. Its antigen is undetermined. V was clipped by 5 bases and J by 4 bases, with 9 bases between them. The CDR3 consists of 13 residues. 5'RACE template switching produced TCR cDNA carrying a universal primer site and UMIs. TCRdb called the 5' RACE reads again in MiXCR, with one record for every CDR3 protein. This sample carries 400,000 or so distinct CDR3 sequences, around 20% of them seen once, and the ten largest clones take 15% to 20%. This sample stems from a study of T cells after yellow fever vaccination. General study findings and limits: The study re-detected most primary-vaccination clones after the booster (nearly 97% CD4, roughly 85% CD8).

The V and J genes are TRBV12-3 or TRBV12-4 and TRBJ2-1; D not resolved. The sequence came from a man aged 18 to 30 who received the YFV17D yellow fever vaccine. This material consisted of PBMCs, taken before the yellow fever booster vaccination. This CDR3 reads CASSKQRYNEQFF. CDR3 in DNA: TGTGCCAGCAGTAAACAGAGGTACAATGAGCAGTTCTTC.